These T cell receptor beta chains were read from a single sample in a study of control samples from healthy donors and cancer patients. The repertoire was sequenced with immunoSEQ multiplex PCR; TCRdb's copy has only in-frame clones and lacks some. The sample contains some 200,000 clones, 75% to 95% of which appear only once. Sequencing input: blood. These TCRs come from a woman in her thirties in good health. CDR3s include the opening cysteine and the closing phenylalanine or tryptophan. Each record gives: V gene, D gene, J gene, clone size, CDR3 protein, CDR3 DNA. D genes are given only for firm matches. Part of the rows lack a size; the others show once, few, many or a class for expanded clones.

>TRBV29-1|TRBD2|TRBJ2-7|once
CSVEWGGQTSYEQYF
TGCAGCGTTGAATGGGGAGGGCAAACCTCCTACGAGCAGTACTTC
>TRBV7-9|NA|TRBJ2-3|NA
CASSLSGSTDTQYF
TGTGCCAGCAGCCTGAGCGGGAGCACAGATACGCAGTATTTT
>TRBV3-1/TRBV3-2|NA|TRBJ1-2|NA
CASSNGGARGYGYTF
TGTGCCAGCAGCAACGGAGGGGCGCGCGGCTATGGCTACACCTTC
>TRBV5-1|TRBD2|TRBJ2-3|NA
CASSLGASGEDTQYF
TGCGCCAGCAGCTTGGGAGCTAGCGGGGAAGATACGCAGTATTTT
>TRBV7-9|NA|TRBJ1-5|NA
CASSLGSRQFNQPQHF
TGTGCCAGCAGCTTAGGAAGCCGACAGTTCAATCAGCCCCAGCATTTT
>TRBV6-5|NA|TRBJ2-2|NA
CASSSVGELFF
TGTGCCAGCAGTTCCGTCGGGGAGCTGTTTTTT
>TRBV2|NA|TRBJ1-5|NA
CASNKQGGDQPQHF
TGTGCCAGCAACAAACAGGGTGGTGATCAGCCCCAGCATTTT
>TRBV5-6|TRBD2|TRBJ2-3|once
CASSLIAGGTDTQYF
TGTGCCAGCAGCTTGATAGCGGGAGGCACAGATACGCAGTATTTT
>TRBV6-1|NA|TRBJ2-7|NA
CASSEEAGTPYEQYF
TGTGCCAGCAGTGAAGAGGCGGGCACCCCCTACGAGCAGTACTTC
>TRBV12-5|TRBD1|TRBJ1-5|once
CASGLGDRVSNQPQHF
TGTGCTAGTGGTTTGGGGGACAGGGTTAGCAATCAGCCCCAGCATTTT
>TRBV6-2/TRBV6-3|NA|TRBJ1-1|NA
CASTPRGDTEAFF
TGTGCCAGCACCCCAAGGGGGGACACTGAAGCTTTCTTT
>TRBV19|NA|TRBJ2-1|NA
CASSIRGKDEQFF
TGTGCCAGTAGTATACGGGGGAAGGACGAGCAGTTCTTC
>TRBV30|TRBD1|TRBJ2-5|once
CAWRSAGGETQYF
TGTGCCTGGAGGTCGGCAGGGGGAGAGACCCAGTACTTC
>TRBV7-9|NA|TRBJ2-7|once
CASSLSSYEQYF
TGTGCCAGCAGCTTATCGTCCTACGAGCAGTACTTC
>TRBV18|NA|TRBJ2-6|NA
CASSPYVPSGANVLTF
TGTGCCAGCTCACCATATGTGCCCTCTGGGGCCAACGTCCTGACTTTC
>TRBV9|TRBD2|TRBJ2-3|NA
CASSVAGGRATDTQYF
TGTGCCAGCAGCGTAGCTGGCGGGAGGGCGACAGATACGCAGTATTTT
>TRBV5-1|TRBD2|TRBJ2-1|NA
CASRGTSAYNEQFF
TGCGCCAGCAGAGGGACTAGCGCCTACAATGAGCAGTTCTTC
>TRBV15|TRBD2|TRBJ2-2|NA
CATSRGGGSGTGELFF
TGTGCCACCAGCAGAGGGGGGGGTTCGGGCACCGGGGAGCTGTTTTTT
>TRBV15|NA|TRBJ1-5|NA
CATSRDGLTGSNQPQHF
TGTGCCACCAGCAGAGACGGGCTCACAGGTTCTAATCAGCCCCAGCATTTT
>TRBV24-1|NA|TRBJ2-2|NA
CATSEGKNTGELFF
TGTGCCACCAGTGAAGGCAAGAACACCGGGGAGCTGTTTTTT
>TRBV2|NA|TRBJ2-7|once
CASSEMTYRGGYEQYF
TGTGCCAGCAGTGAAATGACTTACAGGGGGGGCTACGAGCAGTACTTC
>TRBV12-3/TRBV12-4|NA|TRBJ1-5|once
CASSFRNQPQHF
TGTGCCAGCAGTTTTCGGAATCAGCCCCAGCATTTT
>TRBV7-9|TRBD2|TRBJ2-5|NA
CSGSGETQYF
TGTAGCGGGAGTGGGGAGACCCAGTACTTC
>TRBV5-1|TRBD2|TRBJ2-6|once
CASSLSSGSSGANVLTF
TGCGCCAGCAGCTTGTCTAGCGGGAGCTCTGGGGCCAACGTCCTGACTTTC
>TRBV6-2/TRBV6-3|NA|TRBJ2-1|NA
CASSYYSEGGHNEQFF
TGTGCCAGCAGTTACTACTCGGAGGGAGGACACAATGAGCAGTTCTTC
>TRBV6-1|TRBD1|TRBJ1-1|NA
CASSEQGALNTEAFF
TGTGCCAGCAGTGAACAGGGGGCTCTGAACACTGAAGCTTTCTTT
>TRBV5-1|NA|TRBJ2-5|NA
CASSLAGVGAQETQYF
TGCGCCAGCAGCTTGGCTGGGGTGGGGGCCCAAGAGACCCAGTACTTC
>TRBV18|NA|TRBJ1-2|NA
CASSPPGVYGYTF
TGTGCCAGCTCACCACCCGGCGTCTATGGCTACACCTTC
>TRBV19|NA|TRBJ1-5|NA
CASSIGQAGNQPQHF
TGTGCCAGTAGTATAGGACAGGCGGGGAATCAGCCCCAGCATTTT
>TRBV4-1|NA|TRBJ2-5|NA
CASSQGRTETQYF
TGCGCCAGCAGCCAAGGACGGACAGAGACCCAGTACTTC
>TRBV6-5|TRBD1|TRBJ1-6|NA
CASSFGQGNNSPLHF
TGTGCCAGCAGTTTCGGACAGGGCAATAATTCACCCCTCCACTTT
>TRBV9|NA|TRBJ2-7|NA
CASSGGDGYEQYF
TGTGCCAGCAGCGGGGGGGACGGTTACGAGCAGTACTTC
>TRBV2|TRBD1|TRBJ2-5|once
CASSDRGKTQYF
TGTGCCAGCAGTGACAGGGGGAAGACCCAGTACTTC
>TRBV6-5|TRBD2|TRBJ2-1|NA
CASSYGAGGLNEQFF
TGTGCCAGCAGTTACGGGGCGGGAGGGCTCAATGAGCAGTTCTTC
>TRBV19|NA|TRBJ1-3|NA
CASSMGRAGNTIYF
TGTGCCAGTAGTATGGGAAGGGCTGGAAACACCATATATTTT
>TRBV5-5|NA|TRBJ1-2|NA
CASSATLNYGYTF
TGTGCCAGCAGCGCGACACTTAACTATGGCTACACCTTC
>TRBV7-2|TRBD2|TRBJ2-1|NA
CASSLPGTSDNEQFF
TGTGCCAGCAGCTTACCCGGGACTAGCGACAATGAGCAGTTCTTC
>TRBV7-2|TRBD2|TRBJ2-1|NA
CASSELAGVDNEQFF
TGTGCCAGCAGCGAACTAGCGGGAGTAGACAATGAGCAGTTCTTC
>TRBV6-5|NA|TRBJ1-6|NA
CASSYSTGGGSPLHF
TGTGCCAGCAGTTACTCTACAGGCGGTGGTTCACCCCTCCACTTT
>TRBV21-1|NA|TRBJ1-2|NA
CASSNTNYGYTF
TGTGCCAGCAGCAACACTAACTATGGCTACACCTTC